One sample yielded the 8 T cell receptor beta chains listed below, sequenced in a study of cytomegalovirus exposure and HLA in healthy donors. PCR amplification relied on 60 Vbeta primers (plus 13 Jbeta primers). Produced via immunoSEQ multiplex PCR; TCRdb's table is partial and in-frame only. The repertoire holds fewer than 150,000 clones, with around 73% as singletons. Sequenced material: PBMCs. The receptors shown here come from a woman aged 30 to 39 in good health and CMV-seropositive.

The chain has TRBV2 and TRBJ2-7; TRBD2 is a possible D gene (6 bases). V lost 4 bases and J 2 bases, leaving 12 bases between the germline ends. Germline assignment: CDR1 SNHLY and CDR2 FYNNEI. CDR3 length equals 14 residues. The CDR3 DNA reads as TGTGCCAGCAGTGCTTGGGAGGAGGCCTACGAGCAGTACTTC. Residues: CASSAWEEAYEQYF.

In this sample, this clone turned up a few times. CDR3 nucleotide sequence: TGTGCCAGCTCACCAAGGACAGGGGAGAGCTATGGCTACACCTTC. This codes for CASSPRTGESYGYTF. V usage is TRBV18 and J usage is TRBJ1-2; TRBD1 matches at 9 bases. This CDR3 spans 15 amino acids. The trim removed 2 bases at V and 4 bases at J, leaving 5 bases unmatched. Germline CDR1 KGHSH, CDR2 LQKENI.

The chain links TRBV5-1 to TRBJ2-2; a weak D match, TRBD1 (5 bases). Germline V gene lookup returns CDR1 SGHRS and CDR2 YFSETQ. Trimming took 1 base from V and 1 from J, leaving 8 bases between them. This CDR3 has 15 amino acids. CDR3 sequence: CASSLSRVNTGELFF. Written as DNA, the CDR3 is TGCGCCAGCAGCTTGTCCAGGGTGAACACCGGGGAGCTGTTTTTT.

This rearrangement joins TRBV5-8 to TRBJ1-4, with a weak D call TRBD1 (5 bases). Germline V gene data show CDR1 as SGHTS and CDR2 as YDEGEE. The V end lost 0 bases, the J end lost 0 bases, and 15 bases lay between the germline ends. The CDR3 loop spans 18 amino acids. This chain's CDR3 is CASSLGTGGIATNEKLFF. For the CDR3, the DNA is TGTGCCAGCAGCTTGGGAACGGGGGGTATAGCAACTAATGAAAAACTGTTTTTT.

CDR3 region: CSASRSDTQYF. The CDR3 DNA reads as TGCAGTGCTTCCCGAAGCGATACGCAGTATTTT. The rearrangement uses TRBV20-1 and TRBJ2-3, with no clear D. The germline V gene encodes CDR1 DFQATT and CDR2 SNEGSKA (reference sequence). CDR3 length: 11 amino acids. V gave up 5 bases and J gave up 6 bases, with 9 bases separating them.

V usage is TRBV27 and J usage is TRBJ2-2, with TRBD1 as a possible D gene (6 bases). Germline V CDR1 and CDR2: MNHEY, SMNVEV (reference sequence). This CDR3 contains 17 residues. Trimming took off 4 bases at V and 6 bases at J, with 21 bases between the two ends. The CDR3 loop is CASSSDTPGTYSGELFF. The DNA of the CDR3 is TGTGCCAGCAGTTCAGATACCCCCGGGACATACTCCGGGGAGCTGTTTTTT.

V usage is TRBV6-1 and J usage is TRBJ2-1, with D perhaps TRBD2 (6 bases). CDR1 is MNHNS and CDR2 is SASEGT in the germline V gene. V lost 8 bases, J lost 5 bases, and 16 bases lay in between. There are 14 residues in the CDR3. CDR3 DNA sequence: TGTGCCAGCGGGGGGACGTGGTTTGACAATGAGCAGTTCTTC. This codes for CASGGTWFDNEQFF.

To note about this clone: Additional DNA sequences in this sample encode the identical CDR3. The V gene is TRBV2, the J gene TRBJ2-7; D not resolved. This CDR3 has 13 residues. The germline CDR1 and CDR2 sequences are SNHLY and FYNNEI. The CDR3 DNA sequence: TGTTCCTGCAAGGAGAAGACGGCATACGAGCAGTACTTC. Translated: CSCKEKTAYEQYF.